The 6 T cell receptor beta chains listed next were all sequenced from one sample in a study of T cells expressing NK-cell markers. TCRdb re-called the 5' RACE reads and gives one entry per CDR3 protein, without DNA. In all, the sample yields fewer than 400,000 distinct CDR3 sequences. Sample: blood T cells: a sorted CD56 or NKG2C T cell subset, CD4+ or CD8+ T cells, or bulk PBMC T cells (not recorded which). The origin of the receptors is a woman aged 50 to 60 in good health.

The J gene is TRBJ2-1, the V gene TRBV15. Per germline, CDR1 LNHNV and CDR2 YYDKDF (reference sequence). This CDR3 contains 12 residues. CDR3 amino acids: CASKDSLNEQFF.

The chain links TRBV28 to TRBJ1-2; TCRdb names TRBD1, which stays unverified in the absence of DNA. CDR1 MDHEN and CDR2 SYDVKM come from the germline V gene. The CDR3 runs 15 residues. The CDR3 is CASSLFRGEAYGYTF.

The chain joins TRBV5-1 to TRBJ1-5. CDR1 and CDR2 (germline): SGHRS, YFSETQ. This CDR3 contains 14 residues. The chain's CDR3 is CASSLGEINQPQHF.

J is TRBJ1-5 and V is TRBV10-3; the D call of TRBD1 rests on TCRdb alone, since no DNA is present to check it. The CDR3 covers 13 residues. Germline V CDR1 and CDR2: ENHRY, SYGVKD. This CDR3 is CAIGGTQNQPQHF.

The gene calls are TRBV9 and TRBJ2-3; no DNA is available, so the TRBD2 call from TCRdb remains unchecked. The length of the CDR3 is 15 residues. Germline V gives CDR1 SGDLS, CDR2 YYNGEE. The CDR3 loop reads CASSVGGLETDTQYF.

The CDR3 sequence is CASSPSGSGNEQFF. The chain couples TRBV12-3 or TRBV12-4 to TRBJ2-1. This CDR3 comprises 14 residues.